The clone carrying this T cell receptor (beta chain) was found a few times. Its antigen is unknown. This record belongs to a study of T cells in localized non-small cell lung cancer. Whole-study results and caveats: Across samples, adjacent lung featured a median around 56 of the top 100 tumor clones.

The CDR3 sequence is 16 residues long. The V gene's germline CDR1 is SGHNT and CDR2 YENEEA. Deletions cut 2 bases from V and 6 bases from J, with 16 bases between. The method was immunoSEQ multiplex PCR; TCRdb's version includes in-frame clones alone and lacks a portion of them. Of 1,000 to 1,500 clones in the sample, approximately 23% are singletons; the top ten hold 15% to 20%. The sample here was normal lung tissue next to the tumor, taken before any cancer treatment. This TCR was sampled from a female donor older than 55 with stage I squamous cell lung carcinoma. This chain connects TRBV11-3 to TRBJ2-2, with D perhaps matching TRBD1 or TRBD2 (6 bases each). DNA for the CDR3: TGTGCCAGCAGCTTAATGGGGGGCGCGATTTCCGGGGAGCTGTTTTTT. Its translation is CASSLMGGAISGELFF.